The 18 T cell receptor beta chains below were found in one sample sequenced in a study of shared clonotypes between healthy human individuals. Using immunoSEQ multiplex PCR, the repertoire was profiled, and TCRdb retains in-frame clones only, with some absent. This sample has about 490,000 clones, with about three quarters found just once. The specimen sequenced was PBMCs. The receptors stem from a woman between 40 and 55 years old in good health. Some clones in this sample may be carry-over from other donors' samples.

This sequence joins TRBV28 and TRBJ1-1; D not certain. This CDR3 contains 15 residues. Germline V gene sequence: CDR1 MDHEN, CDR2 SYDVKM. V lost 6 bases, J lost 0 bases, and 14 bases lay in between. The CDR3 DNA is TGTGCCAGCAGCCAACTCGTCCGGTTGAACACTGAAGCTTTCTTT. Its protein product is CASSQLVRLNTEAFF.

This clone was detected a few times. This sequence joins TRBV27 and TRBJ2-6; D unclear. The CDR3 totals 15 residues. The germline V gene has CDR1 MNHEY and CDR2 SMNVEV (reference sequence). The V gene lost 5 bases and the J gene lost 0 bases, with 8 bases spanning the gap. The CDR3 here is CASSHGLSGANVLTF. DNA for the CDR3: TGTGCCAGCAGTCACGGCCTCTCTGGGGCCAACGTCCTGACTTTC.

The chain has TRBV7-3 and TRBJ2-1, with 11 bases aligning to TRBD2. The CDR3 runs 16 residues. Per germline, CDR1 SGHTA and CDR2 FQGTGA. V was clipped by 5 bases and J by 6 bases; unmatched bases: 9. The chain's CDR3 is CASSPIIAGGTNEQFF. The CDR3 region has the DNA TGTGCCAGCAGCCCGATAATAGCGGGAGGGACCAATGAGCAGTTCTTC.

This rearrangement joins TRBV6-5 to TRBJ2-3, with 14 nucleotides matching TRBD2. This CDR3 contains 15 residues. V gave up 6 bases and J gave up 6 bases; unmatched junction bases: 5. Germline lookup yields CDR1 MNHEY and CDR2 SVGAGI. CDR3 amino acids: CASSGLAGGGDTQYF. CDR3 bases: TGTGCCAGCAGCGGACTAGCGGGAGGAGGGGATACGCAGTATTTT.

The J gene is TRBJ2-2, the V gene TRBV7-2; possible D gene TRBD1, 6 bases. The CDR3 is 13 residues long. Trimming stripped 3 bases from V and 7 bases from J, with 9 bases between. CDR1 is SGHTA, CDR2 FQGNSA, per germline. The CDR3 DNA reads TGTGCCAGCAGCTTGAGAGGGGGCGGGGAGCTGTTTTTT. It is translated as CASSLRGGGELFF.

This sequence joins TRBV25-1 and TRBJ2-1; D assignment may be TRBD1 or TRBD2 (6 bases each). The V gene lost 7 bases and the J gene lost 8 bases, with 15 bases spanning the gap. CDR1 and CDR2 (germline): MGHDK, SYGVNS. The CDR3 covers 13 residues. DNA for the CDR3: TGTGCCAGCACCCTGGGGGGCCGAGATGAGCAGTTCTTC. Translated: CASTLGGRDEQFF.

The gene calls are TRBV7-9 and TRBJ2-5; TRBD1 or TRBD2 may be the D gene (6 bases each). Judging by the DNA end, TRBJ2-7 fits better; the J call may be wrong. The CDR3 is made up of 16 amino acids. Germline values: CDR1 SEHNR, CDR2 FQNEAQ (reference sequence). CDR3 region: CASSPWGATSSYEQYF. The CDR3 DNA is TGTGCCAGCAGCCCATGGGGGGCCACCAGCTCCTACGAGCAGTACTTC.

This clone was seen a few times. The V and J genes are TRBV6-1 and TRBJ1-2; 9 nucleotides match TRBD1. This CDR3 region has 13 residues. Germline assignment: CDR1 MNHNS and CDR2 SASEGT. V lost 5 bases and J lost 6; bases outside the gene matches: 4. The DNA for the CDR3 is TGTGCCAGCAGTCCCCGGGACAGGGATGGCTACACCTTC. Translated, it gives CASSPRDRDGYTF.

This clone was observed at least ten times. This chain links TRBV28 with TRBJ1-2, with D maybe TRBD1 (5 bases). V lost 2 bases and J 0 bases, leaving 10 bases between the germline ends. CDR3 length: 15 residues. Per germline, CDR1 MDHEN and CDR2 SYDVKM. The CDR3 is CASSLEAGTNYGYTF. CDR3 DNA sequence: TGTGCCAGCAGTTTAGAGGCAGGGACTAACTATGGCTACACCTTC.

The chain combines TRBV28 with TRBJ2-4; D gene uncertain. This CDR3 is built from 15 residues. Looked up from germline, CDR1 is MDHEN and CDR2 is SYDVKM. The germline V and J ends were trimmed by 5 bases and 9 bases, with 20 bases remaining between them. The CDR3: CASSLRDADLAIQYF. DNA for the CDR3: TGTGCCAGCAGTCTAAGAGACGCGGATTTGGCCATTCAGTACTTC.

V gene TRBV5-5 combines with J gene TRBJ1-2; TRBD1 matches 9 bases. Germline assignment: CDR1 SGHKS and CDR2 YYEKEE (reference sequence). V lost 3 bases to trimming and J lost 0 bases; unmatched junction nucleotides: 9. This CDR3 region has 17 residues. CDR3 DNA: TGTGCCAGCAGCTGGGGGGACAGGGTCGGTGCTAACTATGGCTACACCTTC. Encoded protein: CASSWGDRVGANYGYTF.

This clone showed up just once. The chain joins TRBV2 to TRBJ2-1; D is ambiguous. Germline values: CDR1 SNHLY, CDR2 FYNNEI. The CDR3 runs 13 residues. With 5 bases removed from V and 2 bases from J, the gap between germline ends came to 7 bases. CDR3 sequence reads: CASSIGPYNEQFF. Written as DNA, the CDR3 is TGTGCCAGCAGTATAGGACCCTACAATGAGCAGTTCTTC.

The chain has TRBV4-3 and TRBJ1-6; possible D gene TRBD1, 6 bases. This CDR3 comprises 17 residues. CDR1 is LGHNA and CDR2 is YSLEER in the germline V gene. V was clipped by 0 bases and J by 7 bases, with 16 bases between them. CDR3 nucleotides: TGCGCCAGCAGCCAAGATGCTCGCAGGGGCTACAATTCACCCCTCCACTTT. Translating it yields CASSQDARRGYNSPLHF.

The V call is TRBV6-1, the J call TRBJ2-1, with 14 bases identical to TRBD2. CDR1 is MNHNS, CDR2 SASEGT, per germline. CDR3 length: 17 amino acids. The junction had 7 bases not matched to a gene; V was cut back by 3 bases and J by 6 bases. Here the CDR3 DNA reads TGTGCCAGCAGTGAGCTCCTGGGACTAGCGGGAGTCAATGAGCAGTTCTTC. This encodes CASSELLGLAGVNEQFF.

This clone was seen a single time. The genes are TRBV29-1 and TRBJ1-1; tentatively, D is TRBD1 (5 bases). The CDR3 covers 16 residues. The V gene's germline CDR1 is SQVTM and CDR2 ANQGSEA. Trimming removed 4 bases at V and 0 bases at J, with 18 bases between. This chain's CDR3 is CSVGRGGAALNTEAFF. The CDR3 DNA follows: TGCAGCGTTGGACGGGGCGGCGCCGCGTTGAACACTGAAGCTTTCTTT.

CDR3 coding DNA: TGTGCCAGCAGCCAAGATTACGGCAGGGACTACGAGCAGTACTTC. Residues: CASSQDYGRDYEQYF. V usage is TRBV14 and J usage is TRBJ2-7, with D maybe TRBD1 (5 bases). Per the germline V gene, CDR1 is SGHDN and CDR2 is FVKESK. With 0 bases removed from V and 3 bases from J, the gap between germline ends came to 12 bases. This CDR3 has 15 amino acids.

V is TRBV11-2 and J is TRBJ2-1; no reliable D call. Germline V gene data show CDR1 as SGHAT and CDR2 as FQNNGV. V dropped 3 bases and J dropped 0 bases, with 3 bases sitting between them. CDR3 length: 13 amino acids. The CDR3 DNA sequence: TGTGCCAGCAGCTTGGGCTCCTACAATGAGCAGTTCTTC. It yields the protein CASSLGSYNEQFF.

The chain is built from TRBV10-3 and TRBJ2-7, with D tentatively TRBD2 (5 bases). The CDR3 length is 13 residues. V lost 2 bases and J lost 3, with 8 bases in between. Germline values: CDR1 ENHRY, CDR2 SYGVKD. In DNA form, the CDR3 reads TGTGCCATCAGTGAGGGACGGGGCTACGAGCAGTACTTC. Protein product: CAISEGRGYEQYF.